One TCR beta chain is described in this entry. The clone's antigen remains unknown. Base quality data are lacking; no much larger clone is found one base away. Unstimulated Tregs (CD4+CD25+CD127-), CD4+ non-Tregs (CD4+CD25-), CD4 and CD8 cells were FACS-sorted from thawed PBMCs. Healthy control blood was obtained either as purchased buffy coats or from healthy volunteers. Healthy control blood was separated into PBMCs by Ficoll density gradient and cryopreserved, and patient PBMCs were collected both before and after transplant. This sample stems from a study of Tregs in tolerant kidney transplant recipients (dated by TCRdb to between 2018 and 2021). The study in broad terms: TCRbeta sequencing was used in the study to identify donor-specific regulatory T cells before combined kidney and bone marrow transplantation, and the identified cells were then tracked after transplant. TCRbeta repertoire sequencing was used in a few healthy controls to compare several ways of expanding Tregs specific for an allogeneic donor.

The CDR3 runs 13 amino acids, cysteine and phenylalanine included. The retained sequence is limited to the CDR3, 39 bases, with the frame set at the first base. Based on the germline V gene, the CDR1 and CDR2 sequences are SGHRS and YFSETQ. V is pared back by 7 bases and J by 5 bases, with 15 bases lying between the germline termini. For TCRbeta CDR3 sequencing, genomic DNA from the sorted cells was extracted using the QIAGEN DNeasy Blood and Tissue Kit. High-throughput TCRbeta CDR3 sequencing was carried out commercially through immunoSEQ, with PCR amplification with bias correction and internal controls included. The original pipeline was this. Unique productive TCRbeta sequences were defined by CDR3 nucleotide sequence when primers matched and otherwise by CDR3 amino acid sequence together with Vbeta and Jbeta genes. Sorting error was corrected by removing sequences shared between sorted populations at a frequency ratio of 2:1 or less, and the remaining shared sequences were assigned to the higher population. Sequences were defined as donor-reactive when expanded at least 5-fold in CFSE-low cells versus unstimulated cells and present at a frequency of at least 0.01% in CFSE-low cells. Jensen-Shannon divergence, calculated on the top 100 TCRbeta sequences ranked by frequency, was used to quantify repertoire divergence. When a sample had multiple sequencing runs, each run was corrected for sorting error separately and the runs were then pooled. In TCRdb, the immuneACCESS table is reduced to in-frame sequences with V and J assigned. These tables do not hold every clone; where another copy was compared, an unresolved V gene accounts for under half, and the others remain unexplained. For V, J and clone size, that table is used; D and trimming come from the DNA. The sample table contains 100,000 to 150,000 clones; only one count was recorded for around 94% of them. The leading ten clones occupy approximately 0.59% of the sample.

What the authors observed across the whole study: Because only a small number of patients were included, the study had limitations, and the results will need to be validated in larger populations as well as under other immunosuppression protocols. The most biologically relevant and donor-specific TCRbeta repertoire appeared to be identified by expanding Tregs with activated donor B cells. Biological reproducibility was not directly assessed, although technical replication error appeared to be minimal.

The V gene is TRBV5-1 and the J gene is TRBJ2-5; possibly the D gene is TRBD1, per 5 matching bases. The source is a human donor in good health. The specimen was CD4+ T cells from blood. The CDR3 loop reads CASVLGHGETQYF. The nucleotides read TGCGCCAGCGTTCTGGGGCATGGGGAGACCCAGTACTTC.